The rows below give T cell receptor beta chains drawn from one sample of a study of shared clonotypes between healthy human individuals. This table comes from immunoSEQ multiplex PCR, and its TCRdb copy is limited to in-frame clones, with some not included. Among about 470,000 clones listed, roughly 83% were seen once. The specimen sequenced was PBMCs. The receptors shown here come from a woman aged 40-49 years in good health. Some clones in this sample may be carry-over from other donors' samples. Both conserved end residues are part of each CDR3. D genes are given only for firm matches. Expanded clones get a size class; other rows say once, few or many, or leave the size out.

TRBV5-8	TRBJ1-5	.	.	CASSFMGFGQPQHF	TGTGCCAGCAGCTTTATGGGGTTTGGTCAGCCCCAGCATTTT
TRBV19	TRBJ2-1	TRBD2	.	CASSVGGSTDEQFF	TGTGCCAGTAGTGTCGGCGGGAGTACGGATGAGCAGTTCTTC
TRBV18	TRBJ2-1	.	.	CASSLGDQRIYEQFF	TGTGCCAGCTCCTTAGGCGACCAACGCATCTATGAGCAGTTCTTC
TRBV2	TRBJ1-1	.	.	CASSPRMGNTEAFF	TGTGCCAGCAGTCCGCGAATGGGGAACACTGAAGCTTTCTTT
TRBV30	TRBJ1-2	.	.	CAWRVSGFWGYTF	TGTGCCTGGAGGGTTTCGGGGTTCTGGGGCTACACCTTC
TRBV28	TRBJ2-7	.	.	CASSLPWGNEQYF	TGTGCCAGCAGTTTACCCTGGGGAAACGAGCAGTACTTC
TRBV5-4	TRBJ2-7	.	.	CASSSYRGLGEQYF	TGTGCCAGCAGCTCCTACAGGGGACTGGGCGAGCAGTACTTC
TRBV10-3	TRBJ2-1	TRBD2	.	CAASGTGSYNEQFF	TGTGCCGCCAGCGGGACGGGGTCTTACAATGAGCAGTTCTTC
TRBV30	TRBJ2-7	.	many	CAWSVLGAGEGEQYF	TGTGCCTGGAGTGTACTTGGGGCAGGTGAGGGCGAGCAGTACTTC
TRBV28	TRBJ2-7	TRBD2	.	CATFSSGRNSYEQYF	TGTGCCACCTTCTCTAGCGGGAGGAACTCCTACGAGCAGTACTTC
TRBV10-3	TRBJ1-1	.	.	CAITLDRFNTEAFF	TGTGCCATCACCCTTGACAGATTTAACACTGAAGCTTTCTTT
TRBV4-2	TRBJ2-7	.	.	CASSPVGQTHYEQYF	TGTGCCAGCAGCCCTGTTGGACAGACACACTACGAGCAGTACTTC
TRBV28	TRBJ2-5	TRBD1	.	CASSFRQGLQETQYF	TGTGCCAGCAGTTTCCGACAGGGTCTTCAAGAGACCCAGTACTTC
TRBV10-2	TRBJ1-3	TRBD1	.	CASSEDRGPGNTIYF	TGCGCCAGCAGTGAGGACAGGGGGCCAGGAAACACCATATATTTT
TRBV28	TRBJ2-7	.	.	CASSPKPSGSYYEQYF	TGTGCCAGCAGTCCAAAACCCAGCGGAAGCTACTACGAGCAGTACTTC
TRBV2	TRBJ1-2	TRBD1	.	CASSPGQTYYGYTF	TGTGCCAGCAGTCCGGGACAGACTTACTATGGCTACACCTTC
TRBV6-6	TRBJ1-1	.	.	CASSPLGGSNTEAFF	TGTGCCAGCAGCCCCCTGGGCGGATCTAACACTGAAGCTTTCTTT
TRBV14	TRBJ2-7	.	many	CASSRGTVSYEQYF	TGTGCCAGCAGTCGCGGGACAGTCTCCTACGAGCAGTACTTC
TRBV28	TRBJ2-7	.	few	CASTPALATYEQYF	TGTGCCAGCACCCCAGCTCTGGCAACCTACGAGCAGTACTTC
TRBV7-6	TRBJ2-7	TRBD1	.	CASSAHRGEQYF	TGTGCCAGCAGCGCGCACAGGGGGGAGCAGTACTTC
TRBV30	TRBJ2-5	.	.	CAWSVLSQETQYF	TGTGCCTGGAGTGTACTATCTCAAGAGACCCAGTACTTC
TRBV6-1	TRBJ2-3	.	.	CASRRTDTQYF	TGTGCCAGCAGACGGACAGATACGCAGTATTTT
TRBV5-1	TRBJ1-1	.	.	CASSSQGYTEAFF	TGCGCCAGCAGCTCACAGGGCTACACTGAAGCTTTCTTT
TRBV27	TRBJ1-3	TRBD1	.	CASSSLGTAGNTIYF	TGTGCCAGCAGTTCGCTGGGGACAGCTGGAAACACCATATATTTT
TRBV18	TRBJ1-1	.	.	CASSPPGHQNTEAFF	TGTGCCAGCTCACCCCCGGGACACCAGAACACTGAAGCTTTCTTT
TRBV7-2	TRBJ2-7	TRBD2	.	CASSLARTSGYEQYF	TGTGCCAGCAGCTTAGCAAGGACTAGCGGGTACGAGCAGTACTTC
TRBV19	TRBJ2-7	.	.	CASSFKVGSYEQYF	TGTGCCAGTAGTTTCAAGGTAGGGTCCTACGAGCAGTACTTC
TRBV7-6	TRBJ2-1	TRBD2	many	CASSSSGRSYNEQFF	TGTGCCAGCAGCTCTAGCGGGAGATCCTACAATGAGCAGTTCTTC
TRBV11-3	TRBJ2-3	.	once	CASSFSGLSTDTQYF	TGTGCCAGCAGCTTCTCTGGCCTAAGCACAGATACGCAGTATTTT
TRBV28	TRBJ2-2	TRBD2	.	CASSPPLAGGSGELFF	TGTGCCAGCAGCCCACCTCTAGCGGGAGGTTCCGGGGAGCTGTTTTTT
TRBV27	TRBJ2-7	TRBD1	.	CASSFKRTDRVRTYEQYF	TGTGCCAGCAGTTTTAAGCGAACCGACAGGGTGCGTACCTACGAGCAGTACTTC
TRBV30	TRBJ2-1	TRBD2	.	CAWSVPSGLATYNEQFF	TGTGCCTGGAGTGTACCGTCGGGACTAGCGACCTACAATGAGCAGTTCTTC
TRBV7-9	TRBJ1-1	TRBD1	.	CASSLYWTGEEAFF	TGTGCCAGCAGCTTATATTGGACAGGGGAAGAAGCTTTCTTT
TRBV2	TRBJ2-7	.	.	CATALGEQYF	TGTGCCACCGCGCTTGGGGAGCAGTACTTC
TRBV18	TRBJ2-1	TRBD2	.	CASSPVSSGMVNEQFF	TGTGCCAGCTCACCAGTCTCTAGCGGGATGGTCAATGAGCAGTTCTTC
TRBV15	TRBJ1-1	TRBD1	.	CATSKDRDPNTEAFF	TGTGCCACCAGCAAAGACAGGGACCCAAACACTGAAGCTTTCTTT
TRBV5-4	TRBJ1-1	.	.	CASSSWQGTEAFF	TGTGCCAGCAGCTCCTGGCAGGGCACTGAAGCTTTCTTT
TRBV30	TRBJ1-2	.	.	CAWSSAGEGGYTF	TGTGCCTGGAGTAGCGCAGGGGAGGGTGGCTACACCTTC
TRBV23-1	TRBJ1-1	.	.	CASRCGENTEAFF	TGCGCCAGCAGATGCGGGGAAAACACTGAAGCTTTCTTT
TRBV9	TRBJ2-3	.	.	CASSPGGQDIHTQYF	TGTGCCAGCAGCCCCGGGGGTCAGGACATACATACGCAGTATTTT
TRBV11-1	TRBJ2-1	TRBD2	.	CASSFSSGNSEQFF	TGTGCCAGCAGCTTCTCTAGCGGGAATAGTGAGCAGTTCTTC
TRBV7-2	TRBJ2-3	TRBD1	.	CASSPGQGDTQYF	TGTGCCAGCAGCCCGGGACAGGGTGATACGCAGTATTTT
TRBV28	TRBJ2-7	.	.	CASRFPESYEQYF	TGTGCCAGTCGGTTTCCGGAATCCTACGAGCAGTACTTC
TRBV10-3	TRBJ1-2	.	.	CAISESITGNYGYTF	TGTGCCATCAGTGAGTCGATAACAGGGAACTATGGCTACACCTTC
TRBV9	TRBJ2-2	.	once	CASSSRRGLGGTGELFF	TGTGCCAGCAGCTCCCGCAGGGGCCTCGGAGGCACCGGGGAGCTGTTTTTT
TRBV19	TRBJ2-3	.	.	CASSLPGSTDTQYF	TGTGCCAGTAGCCTCCCCGGTAGCACAGATACGCAGTATTTT
TRBV18	TRBJ1-1	TRBD1	once	CASSPGEGGLNTEAFF	TGTGCCAGCTCACCGGGGGAAGGGGGCCTCAACACTGAAGCTTTCTTT
TRBV7-8	TRBJ2-5	TRBD1	.	CASSQGQIQETQYF	TGTGCCAGCAGCCAGGGACAGATCCAAGAGACCCAGTACTTC
TRBV13	TRBJ2-7	.	.	CASSSGVVEQYF	TGTGCCAGCAGCTCGGGAGTGGTGGAGCAGTACTTC
TRBV9	TRBJ2-3	TRBD2	.	CASSVEGTSGLLFRQYF	TGTGCCAGCAGCGTAGAGGGGACTAGCGGACTCCTGTTCCGGCAGTATTTT
TRBV9	TRBJ2-2	.	.	CASSGQDASNTGELFF	TGTGCCAGCAGCGGGCAGGACGCGTCGAACACCGGGGAGCTGTTTTTT
TRBV11-2	TRBJ2-2	.	.	CASSYSWDTGELFF	TGTGCCAGCAGCTACTCGTGGGACACCGGGGAGCTGTTTTTT
TRBV18	TRBJ1-5	.	.	CASSLSGDAGNQPQHF	TGTGCCAGCTCACTTTCAGGGGATGCGGGCAATCAGCCCCAGCATTTT
TRBV2	TRBJ2-1	.	.	CASSGSGGSYNEQFF	TGTGCCAGCAGTGGTAGCGGAGGTTCCTACAATGAGCAGTTCTTC
TRBV7-2	TRBJ2-7	.	.	CASSLERGVTYEQYF	TGTGCCAGCAGCTTAGAGCGCGGGGTCACCTACGAGCAGTACTTC
TRBV28	TRBJ2-7	TRBD2	.	CASSLSSGRASEQYF	TGTGCCAGCAGTTTAAGTAGCGGGAGGGCTAGCGAGCAGTACTTC
TRBV18	TRBJ2-7	TRBD1	few	CASSLRGTGEYEQYF	TGTGCCAGCTCACTCCGAGGGACAGGGGAATACGAGCAGTACTTC
TRBV5-1	TRBJ2-5	TRBD2	.	CASSLVAREGYETQYF	TGCGCCAGCAGCTTGGTAGCGCGGGAGGGGTACGAGACCCAGTACTTC
TRBV25-1	TRBJ2-5	.	.	CASSENQETQYF	TGTGCCAGCAGTGAAAATCAAGAGACCCAGTACTTC